Sequencing of this T cell receptor (beta chain) was carried out in a study of shared clonotypes between healthy human individuals. Data came from immunoSEQ multiplex PCR; TCRdb stores just in-frame clones and leaves some out. The sample includes 730,000 or so clones, more than 70% of them seen just once. The germline V gene encodes CDR1 SGHNT and CDR2 YENEEA. The CDR3 has 15 amino acids. V was trimmed by 5 bases and J by 4 bases, leaving 15 bases between them. The clonotype comes from a woman under 40 in good health. Sequencing was done on a sample of memory CD4+ T cells sorted from blood. The subset denotes: CD45RA-negative fraction. V usage is TRBV11-3 and J usage is TRBJ1-3, with D maybe TRBD1 (6 bases). The CDR3 reads CASSHRAREGNTIYF. Written as DNA, the CDR3 is TGTGCCAGCAGCCACAGGGCGCGGGAGGGAAACACCATATATTTT. The variable domain in full, completed from reference TRBV11-3 and TRBJ1-3, reads EAGVVQSPRYKIIEKKQPVAFWCNPISGHNTLYWYLQNLGQGPELLIRYENEEAVDDSQLPKDRFSAERLKGVDSTLKIQPAELGDSAVYLCASSHRAREGNTIYFGEGSWLTVV.